This note documents a single T cell receptor (beta chain) sequence. Its specificity is unknown. Its ends do not fully match the called genes, so a read error is possible. The authors amplified TCR beta CDR3 from genomic DNA using two-round multiplex PCR. Each TRBV and TRBJ gene had its own primer in the first PCR round. TCRdb reprocessed the multiplex PCR reads via MiXCR and lists one record per CDR3 protein. The sample has more than 12,000 distinct CDR3 sequences, roughly a third seen once. The CDR3 covers 15 residues. Germline CDR1 and CDR2: GTSNPN and SVGIG (reference sequence). The record originates from a study of prognosis after radiotherapy for stage I lung cancer. Study information: Stage I lung tumors that were newly diagnosed and primary were found in approximately 15 patients, while about 5 patients had oligometastatic NSCLC after surgical resection of the primary tumor. The biologically effective dose of the SBRT radiotherapy was at least 100 Gy, given over 3 to 5 fractions.

Study-wide findings and caveats: For the expanded TCR clones, whether they were tumor-specific was not determined. Following stereotactic body radiation therapy, patients who went on to develop distant metastases had lower Shannon entropy.

The sample consisted of PBMCs, taken before or after stereotactic body radiation therapy (not recorded which). V usage is TRBV30 and J usage is TRBJ2-1; D possibly corresponds to TRBD2 (6 bases). This TCR was recovered from a donor aged 50 or older with non-small cell lung cancer. The CDR3 DNA is TGTGCCTTGAGTGTACCCGAGACGGGAGCCAATGAGCAGTTCTTC. Protein: CALSVPETGANEQFF.